This TCR beta chain was sequenced during a study of Graves' ophthalmopathy and Graves' hyperthyroidism. Amplifying from RNA transcripts, the study obtained TCR beta CDR3 regions. HTBI primers were employed in first-round RT-PCR, then a second-round multiplex PCR followed. A single record per CDR3 protein comes from TCRdb applying MiXCR to the multiplex PCR reads. There are some 25,000 distinct CDR3 sequences in the sample; approximately 48% occur only once, and approximately 6.7% lies in the top ten. V lost 0 bases and J lost 1; bases outside the gene matches: 6. CDR1 MNHEY and CDR2 SMNVEV come from the germline V gene (reference sequence). The CDR3 loop spans 16 amino acids. Where ophthalmopathy was absent within 18 months of follow-up, hyperthyroidism was stable.

Sequenced material: peripheral blood. The TCR was taken from an adult woman with stable Graves' hyperthyroidism. This chain connects TRBV27 to TRBJ2-7; TRBD2 agrees at 7 bases. The CDR3: CASSLSIAGFSYEQYF. In DNA form, the CDR3 reads TGTGCCAGCAGTTTATCGATAGCGGGCTTTTCCTACGAGCAGTACTTC.